This TCR beta chain was identified during a study of shared clonotypes between healthy human individuals. Generated by immunoSEQ multiplex PCR, the TCRdb table keeps only in-frame clones and is missing some. The sample gives around 440,000 clones, around 77% of which show up once; around 12% is in the top ten. This CDR3 spans 13 amino acids. Germline V gene data show CDR1 as SNHLY and CDR2 as FYNNEI. The ends lost 10 bases at V and 2 bases at J; junction bases unmatched: 5. Sequenced: PBMCs. The TCR comes from a woman in her 40s in good health. Some clones in this sample may be carry-over from other donors' samples. The chain joins TRBV2 to TRBJ1-5; the match to TRBD1 covers 7 bases. The CDR3 reads CATHRGGNQPQHF. In DNA form, the CDR3 reads TGTGCCACCCACAGGGGAGGCAATCAGCCCCAGCATTTT.